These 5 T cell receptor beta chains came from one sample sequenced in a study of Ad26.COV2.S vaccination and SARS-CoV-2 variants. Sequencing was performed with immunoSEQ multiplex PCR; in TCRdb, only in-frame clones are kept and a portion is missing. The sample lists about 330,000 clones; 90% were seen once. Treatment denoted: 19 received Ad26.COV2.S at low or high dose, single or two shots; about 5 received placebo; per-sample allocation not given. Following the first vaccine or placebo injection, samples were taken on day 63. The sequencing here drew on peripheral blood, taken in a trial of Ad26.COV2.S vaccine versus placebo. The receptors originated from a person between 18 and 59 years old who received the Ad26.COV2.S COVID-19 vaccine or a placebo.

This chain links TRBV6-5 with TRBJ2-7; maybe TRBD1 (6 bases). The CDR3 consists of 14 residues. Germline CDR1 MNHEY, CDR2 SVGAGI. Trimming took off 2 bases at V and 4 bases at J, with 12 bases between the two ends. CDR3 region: CASSYDRTQYEQYF. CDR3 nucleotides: TGTGCCAGCAGTTACGACAGGACCCAATACGAGCAGTACTTC.

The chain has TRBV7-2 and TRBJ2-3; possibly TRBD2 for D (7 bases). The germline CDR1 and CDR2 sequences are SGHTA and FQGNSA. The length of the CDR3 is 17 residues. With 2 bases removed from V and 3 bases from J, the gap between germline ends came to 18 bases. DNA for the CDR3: TGTGCCAGCAGCTTATGGCAGGGGCGGGGGACAACAGATACGCAGTATTTT. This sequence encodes CASSLWQGRGTTDTQYF.

The CDR3 sequence: CASTTGGTEAFF. The CDR3 DNA sequence: TGTGCCAGCACTACAGGGGGCACTGAAGCTTTCTTT. The J gene is TRBJ1-1, the V gene TRBV13, with TRBD1 matching over 8 bases. Germline V gene data show CDR1 as PRHDT and CDR2 as FYEKMQ (reference sequence). The CDR3 is 12 residues long. J was trimmed by 4 bases and V by 7 bases; bases with no gene match: 2. Full variable domain (outside the CDR3, taken from reference TRBV13 and TRBJ1-1): AAGVIQSPRHLIKEKRETATLKCYPIPRHDTVYWYQQGPGQDPQFLISFYEKMQSDKGSIPDRFSAQQFSDYHSELNMSSLELGDSALYFCASTTGGTEAFFGQGTRLTVV.

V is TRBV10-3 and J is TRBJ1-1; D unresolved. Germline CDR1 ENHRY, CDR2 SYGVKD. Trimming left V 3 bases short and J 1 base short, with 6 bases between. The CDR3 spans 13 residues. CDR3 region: CAISEGENTEAFF. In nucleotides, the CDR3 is TGTGCCATCAGTGAAGGTGAGAACACTGAAGCTTTCTTT.

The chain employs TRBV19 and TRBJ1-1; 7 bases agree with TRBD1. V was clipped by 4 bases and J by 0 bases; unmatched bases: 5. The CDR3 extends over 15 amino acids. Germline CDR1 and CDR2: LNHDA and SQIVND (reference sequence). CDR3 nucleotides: TGTGCCAGTAGTAAGGGGACAGCCATGAACACTGAAGCTTTCTTT. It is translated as CASSKGTAMNTEAFF.